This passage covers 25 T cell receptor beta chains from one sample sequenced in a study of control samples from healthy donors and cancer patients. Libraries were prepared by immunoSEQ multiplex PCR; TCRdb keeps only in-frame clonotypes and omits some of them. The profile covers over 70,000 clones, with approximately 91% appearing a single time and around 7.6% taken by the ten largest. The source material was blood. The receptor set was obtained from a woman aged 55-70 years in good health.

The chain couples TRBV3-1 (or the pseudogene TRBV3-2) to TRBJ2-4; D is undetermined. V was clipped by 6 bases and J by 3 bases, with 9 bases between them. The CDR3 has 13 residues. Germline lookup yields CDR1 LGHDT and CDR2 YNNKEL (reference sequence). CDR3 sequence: CASSFTNKNIQYF. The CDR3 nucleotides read TGTGCCAGCAGTTTCACTAACAAAAACATTCAGTACTTC.

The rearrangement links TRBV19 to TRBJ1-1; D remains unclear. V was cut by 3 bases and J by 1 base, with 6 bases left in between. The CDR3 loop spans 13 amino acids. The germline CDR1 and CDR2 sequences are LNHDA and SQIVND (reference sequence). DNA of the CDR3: TGTGCCAGTAGTATTGGTCAGAACACTGAAGCTTTCTTT. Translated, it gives CASSIGQNTEAFF.

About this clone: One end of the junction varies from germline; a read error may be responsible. CDR3 nucleotide sequence: TGTGCCAGCAGTCTATCGGGGGTCCGAACAGGGGACGGAAACACCATATATTTT. It translates to CASSLSGVRTGDGNTIYF. The chain uses TRBV27 and TRBJ1-3; 7 positions match TRBD1. Per germline, CDR1 MNHEY and CDR2 SMNVEV (reference sequence). The CDR3 length is 18 residues.

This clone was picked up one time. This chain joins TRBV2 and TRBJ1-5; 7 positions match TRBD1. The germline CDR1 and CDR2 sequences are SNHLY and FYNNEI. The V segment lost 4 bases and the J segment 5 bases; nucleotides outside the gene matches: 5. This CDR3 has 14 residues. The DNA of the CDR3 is TGTGCCAGCAGTGGACAGGGAGTCGATCAGCCCCAGCATTTT. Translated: CASSGQGVDQPQHF. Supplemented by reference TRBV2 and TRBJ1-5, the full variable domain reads EPEVTQTPSHQVTQMGQEVILRCVPISNHLYFYWYRQILGQKVEFLVSFYNNEISEKSEIFDDQFSVERPDGSNFTLKIRSTKLEDSAMYFCASSGQGVDQPQHFGDGTRLSIL.

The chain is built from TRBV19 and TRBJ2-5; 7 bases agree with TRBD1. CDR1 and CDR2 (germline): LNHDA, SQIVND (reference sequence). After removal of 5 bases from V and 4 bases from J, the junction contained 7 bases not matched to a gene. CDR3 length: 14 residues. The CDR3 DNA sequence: TGTGCCAGTAGTGTGACAGGGTCCGGAGAGACCCAGTACTTC. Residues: CASSVTGSGETQYF. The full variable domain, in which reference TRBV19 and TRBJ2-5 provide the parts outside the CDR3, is DGGITQSPKYLFRKEGQNVTLSCEQNLNHDAMYWYRQDPGQGLRLIYYSQIVNDFQKGDIAEGYSVSREKKESFPLTVTSAQKNPTAFYLCASSVTGSGETQYFGPGTRLLVL.

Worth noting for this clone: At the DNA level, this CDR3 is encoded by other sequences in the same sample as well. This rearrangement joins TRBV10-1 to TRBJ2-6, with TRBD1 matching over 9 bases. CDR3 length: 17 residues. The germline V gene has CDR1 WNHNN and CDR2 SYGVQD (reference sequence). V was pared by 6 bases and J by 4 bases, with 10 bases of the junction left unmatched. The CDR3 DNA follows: TGCGCCAGCAGCGTACAGGGGGCTCTGGGGGGGGCCAACGTCCTGACTTTC. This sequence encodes CASSVQGALGGANVLTF.

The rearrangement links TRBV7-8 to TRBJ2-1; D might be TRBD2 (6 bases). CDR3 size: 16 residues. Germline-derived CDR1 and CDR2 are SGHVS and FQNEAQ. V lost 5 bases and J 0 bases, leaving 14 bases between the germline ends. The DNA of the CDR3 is TGTGCCAGCAGCGGTGGACTACCTACCTCCTACAATGAGCAGTTCTTC. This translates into CASSGGLPTSYNEQFF.

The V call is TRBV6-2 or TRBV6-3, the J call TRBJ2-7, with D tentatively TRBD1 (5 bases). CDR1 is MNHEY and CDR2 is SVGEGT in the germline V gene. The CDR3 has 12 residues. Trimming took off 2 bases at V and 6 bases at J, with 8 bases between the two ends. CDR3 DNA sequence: TGTGCCAGCAGTTACACCCAGGGCGAGCAGTACTTC. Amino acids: CASSYTQGEQYF.

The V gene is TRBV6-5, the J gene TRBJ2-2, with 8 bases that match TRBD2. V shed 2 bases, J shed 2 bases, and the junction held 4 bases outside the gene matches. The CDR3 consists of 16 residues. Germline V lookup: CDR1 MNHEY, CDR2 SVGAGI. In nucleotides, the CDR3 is TGTGCCAGCAGTTACGCGGGGGGACTCAACACCGGGGAGCTGTTTTTT. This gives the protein CASSYAGGLNTGELFF.

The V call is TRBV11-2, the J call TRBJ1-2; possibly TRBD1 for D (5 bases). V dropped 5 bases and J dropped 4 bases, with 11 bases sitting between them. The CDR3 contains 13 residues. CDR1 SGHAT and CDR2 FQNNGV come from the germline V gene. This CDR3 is CASSTSTAYGYTF. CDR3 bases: TGTGCCAGCAGCACGTCGACAGCCTATGGCTACACCTTC.

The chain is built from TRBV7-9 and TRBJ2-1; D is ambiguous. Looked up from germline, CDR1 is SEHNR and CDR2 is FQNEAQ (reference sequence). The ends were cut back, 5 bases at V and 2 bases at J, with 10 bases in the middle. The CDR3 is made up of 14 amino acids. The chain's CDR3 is CASSARAPYNEQFF. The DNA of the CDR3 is TGTGCCAGCAGCGCCCGGGCCCCCTACAATGAGCAGTTCTTC.

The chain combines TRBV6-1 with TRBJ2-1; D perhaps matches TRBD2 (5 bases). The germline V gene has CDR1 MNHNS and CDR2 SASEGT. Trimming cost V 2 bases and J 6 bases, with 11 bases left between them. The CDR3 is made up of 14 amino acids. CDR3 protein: CASSEQDSINEQFF. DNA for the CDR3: TGTGCCAGCAGTGAACAGGACTCGATCAATGAGCAGTTCTTC.

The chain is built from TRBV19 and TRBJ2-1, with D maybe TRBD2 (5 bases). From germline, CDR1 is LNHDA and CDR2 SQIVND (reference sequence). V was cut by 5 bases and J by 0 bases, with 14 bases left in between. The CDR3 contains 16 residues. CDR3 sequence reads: CASSGLAPSSYNEQFF. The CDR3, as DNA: TGTGCCAGTAGTGGGCTAGCCCCGAGCTCCTACAATGAGCAGTTCTTC.

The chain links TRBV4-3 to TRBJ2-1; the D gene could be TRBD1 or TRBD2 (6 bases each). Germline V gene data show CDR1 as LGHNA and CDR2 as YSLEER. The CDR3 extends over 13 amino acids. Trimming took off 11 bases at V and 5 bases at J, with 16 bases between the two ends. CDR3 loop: CAGGTPPHNEQFF. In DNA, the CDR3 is TGCGCCGGGGGGACACCGCCTCACAATGAGCAGTTCTTC.

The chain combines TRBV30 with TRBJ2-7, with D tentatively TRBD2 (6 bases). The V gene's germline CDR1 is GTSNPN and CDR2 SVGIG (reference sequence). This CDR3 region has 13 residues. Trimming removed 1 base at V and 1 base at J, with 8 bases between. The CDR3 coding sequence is TGTGCCTGGAGTGAAGGGACTTCCTACGAGCAGTACTTC. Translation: CAWSEGTSYEQYF.

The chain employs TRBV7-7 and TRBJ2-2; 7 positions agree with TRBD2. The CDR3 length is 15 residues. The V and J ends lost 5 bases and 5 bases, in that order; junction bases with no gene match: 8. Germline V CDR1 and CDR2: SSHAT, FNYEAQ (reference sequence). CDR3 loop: CASSPVGGSTGELFF. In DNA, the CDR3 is TGTGCCAGCAGCCCGGTGGGCGGGAGTACCGGGGAGCTGTTTTTT.

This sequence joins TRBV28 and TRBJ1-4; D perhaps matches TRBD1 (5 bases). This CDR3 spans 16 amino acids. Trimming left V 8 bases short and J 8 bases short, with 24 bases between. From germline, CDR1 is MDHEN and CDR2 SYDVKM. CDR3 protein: CASSLTGAGWVEKLFF. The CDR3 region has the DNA TGTGCCAGCTCCCTTACGGGTGCAGGGTGGGTCGAAAAACTGTTTTTT.

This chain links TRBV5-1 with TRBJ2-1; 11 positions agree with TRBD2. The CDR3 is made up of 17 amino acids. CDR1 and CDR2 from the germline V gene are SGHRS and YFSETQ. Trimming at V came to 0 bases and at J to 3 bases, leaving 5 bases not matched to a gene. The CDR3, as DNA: TGCGCCAGCAGCTTGGGATTAGCGGGGGGGATCTACAATGAGCAGTTCTTC. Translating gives CASSLGLAGGIYNEQFF.

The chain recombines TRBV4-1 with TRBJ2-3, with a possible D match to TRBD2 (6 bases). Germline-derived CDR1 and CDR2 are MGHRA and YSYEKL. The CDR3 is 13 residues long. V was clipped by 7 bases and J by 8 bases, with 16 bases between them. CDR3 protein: CASTSGTGATQYF. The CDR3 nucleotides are TGCGCCAGCACCTCCGGGACTGGGGCTACGCAGTATTTT.

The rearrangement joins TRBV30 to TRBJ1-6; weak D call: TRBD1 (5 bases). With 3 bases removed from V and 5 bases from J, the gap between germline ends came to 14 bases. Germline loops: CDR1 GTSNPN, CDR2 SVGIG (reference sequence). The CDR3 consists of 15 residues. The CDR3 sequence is CAWRPPGRNNSPLHF. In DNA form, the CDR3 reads TGTGCCTGGAGGCCTCCGGGACGGAATAATTCACCCCTCCACTTT.

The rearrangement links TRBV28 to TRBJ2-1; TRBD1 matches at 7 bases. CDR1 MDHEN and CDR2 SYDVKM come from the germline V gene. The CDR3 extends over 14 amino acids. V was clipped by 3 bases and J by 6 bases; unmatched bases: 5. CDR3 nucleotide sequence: TGTGCCAGCAGTTTGAGGACAGGATTCAATGAGCAGTTCTTC. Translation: CASSLRTGFNEQFF. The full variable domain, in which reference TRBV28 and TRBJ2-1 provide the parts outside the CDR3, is DVKVTQSSRYLVKRTGEKVFLECVQDMDHENMFWYRQDPGLGLRLIYFSYDVKMKEKGDIPEGYSVSREKKERFSLILESASTNQTSMYLCASSLRTGFNEQFFGPGTRLTVL.

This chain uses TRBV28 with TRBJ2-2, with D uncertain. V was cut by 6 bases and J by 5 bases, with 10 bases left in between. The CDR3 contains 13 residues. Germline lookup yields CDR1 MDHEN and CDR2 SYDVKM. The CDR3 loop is CASRGPRTGELFF. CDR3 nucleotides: TGTGCCAGCAGAGGGCCGAGGACCGGGGAGCTGTTTTTT.

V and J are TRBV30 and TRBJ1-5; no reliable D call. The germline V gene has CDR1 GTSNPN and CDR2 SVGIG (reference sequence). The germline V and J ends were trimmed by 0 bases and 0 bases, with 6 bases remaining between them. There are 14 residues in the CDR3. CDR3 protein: CAWSVGRSNQPQHF. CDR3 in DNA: TGTGCCTGGAGTGTAGGACGTAGCAATCAGCCCCAGCATTTT.

The CDR3 region is CASSSLSAGGTGELFF. The CDR3 nucleotides are TGTGCCAGCAGCTCCCTGTCGGCGGGAGGCACCGGGGAGCTGTTTTTT. The chain combines TRBV7-2 with TRBJ2-2; the match to TRBD2 covers 8 bases. J lost 4 bases, V lost 4 bases, and 8 bases had no gene match. The CDR3 has 16 amino acids. CDR1 is SGHTA and CDR2 is FQGNSA in the germline V gene. Filled out from reference TRBV7-2 and TRBJ2-2, the complete variable domain reads GAGVSQSPSNKVTEKGKDVELRCDPISGHTALYWYRQSLGQGLEFLIYFQGNSAPDKSGLPSDRFSAERTGGSVSTLTIQRTQQEDSAVYLCASSSLSAGGTGELFFGEGSRLTVL.

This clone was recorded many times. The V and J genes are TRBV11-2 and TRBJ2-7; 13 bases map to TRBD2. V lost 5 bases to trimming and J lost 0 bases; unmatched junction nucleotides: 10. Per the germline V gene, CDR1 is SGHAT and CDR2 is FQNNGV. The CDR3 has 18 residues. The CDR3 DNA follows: TGTGCCAGCAGCCCCGGGACTAGCGGGAACCCATCCTCCTACGAGCAGTACTTC. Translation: CASSPGTSGNPSSYEQYF.